These 27 T cell receptor beta chains were all obtained from the same sample, sequenced in a study of cytomegalovirus exposure and HLA in healthy donors. In the PCR, 60 Vbeta and 13 Jbeta primers were used. The assay was immunoSEQ multiplex PCR, and TCRdb's table has in-frame clones only and misses some. The table has some 150,000 clones, 60% to 85% seen once; the top ten hold 3.5% to 4.5%. The sample consisted of PBMCs. Receptor source: a man aged 30-40 years in good health and CMV-seropositive.

This clone was seen only once. V is TRBV2 and J is TRBJ2-5; 12 nucleotides agree with TRBD2. Germline V lookup: CDR1 SNHLY, CDR2 FYNNEI. This CDR3 has 16 amino acids. J lost 1 base, V lost 10 bases, and 10 bases had no gene match. The chain's CDR3 is CANAATSGGSQETQYF. CDR3 DNA: TGTGCCAACGCCGCAACTAGCGGGGGGTCCCAAGAGACCCAGTACTTC.

The CDR3 reads CASSTSGGAYEQYF. The CDR3 DNA sequence: TGTGCCAGTAGTACTAGCGGGGGGGCTTACGAGCAGTACTTC. This chain uses TRBV2 with TRBJ2-7; 13 bases are a match to TRBD2. The germline gives CDR1 SNHLY, CDR2 FYNNEI. This CDR3 has 14 residues. Losses at the gene ends were 9 bases for V and 4 bases for J; bases not matched to a gene: 6.

Remarks on this clone: One end of the junction does not line up with germline, which may come from a read error. The CDR3 spells CASSLDTNSYNEQFF. The CDR3 DNA follows: TGTGCCAGCAGTTTGGACACAAACTCCTACAATGAGCAGTTCTTC. The chain combines TRBV5-4 with TRBJ2-1, with D possibly being TRBD1 (5 bases). The CDR3 consists of 15 residues. Germline CDR1 is SGHNT and CDR2 is YYREEE (reference sequence). Full variable domain (missing parts from reference TRBV5-4 and TRBJ2-1): ETGVTQSPTHLIKTRGQQVTLRCSSQSGHNTVSWYQQALGQGPQFIFQYYREEENGRGNFPPRFSGLQFPNYSSELNVNALELDDSALYLCASSLDTNSYNEQFFGPGTRLTVL.

V and J are TRBV5-1 and TRBJ2-2, with a tentative D call TRBD1 (6 bases). Germline V gene sequence: CDR1 SGHRS, CDR2 YFSETQ. Trimming shortened V by 4 bases and J by 6 bases, and 13 bases separated the two germline ends. The CDR3 consists of 14 residues. Written as DNA, the CDR3 is TGCGCCAGCAGCCAGTGGACAGTCTCCGGGGAGCTGTTTTTT. As protein: CASSQWTVSGELFF.

The DNA of the CDR3 is TGTGCCAGCACCACCGGGACCCCGGGGGTTAGTGGCTACACCTTC. Protein product: CASTTGTPGVSGYTF. The V and J genes are TRBV6-6 and TRBJ1-2; tentatively, D is TRBD1 (5 bases). Deletions cut 7 bases from V and 7 bases from J, with 22 bases between. The CDR3 totals 15 residues. Per germline, CDR1 MNHNY and CDR2 SVGAGI (reference sequence).

Details on this clone: An end of the junction differs from the germline gene, which may be a read error. The gene calls are TRBV5-1 and TRBJ2-2; 13 nucleotides agree with TRBD2. The CDR3 runs to 18 residues. The germline gives CDR1 SGHRS, CDR2 YFSETQ. This chain's CDR3 is CVSSLTLAGGPGTGELFF. Written as DNA, the CDR3 is TGCGTCAGCAGCTTGACACTAGCGGGGGGGCCCGGCACCGGGGAGCTGTTTTTT.

The chain links TRBV7-7 to TRBJ2-5; 11 bases are a match to TRBD1. Germline values: CDR1 SSHAT, CDR2 FNYEAQ (reference sequence). The CDR3 spans 14 residues. Trimming took 6 bases from V and 5 from J; bases not matched to a gene: 5. The DNA of the CDR3 is TGTGCCAGCAGTAAGGACAGGGGGCGGGAGACCCAGTACTTC. Protein product: CASSKDRGRETQYF.

The chain combines TRBV6-1 with TRBJ2-1; maybe TRBD2 (6 bases). Per the germline V gene, CDR1 is MNHNS and CDR2 is SASEGT. V was shortened by 1 base and J by 3 bases, with 10 bases between the two germline ends. The CDR3 has 15 residues. The CDR3: CASSEGRGIYNEQFF. Here the CDR3 DNA reads TGTGCCAGCAGTGAAGGGAGGGGAATCTACAATGAGCAGTTCTTC.

The CDR3 spells CASSEGDSWETQYF. The DNA for the CDR3 is TGTGCCAGCAGTGAAGGGGACAGCTGGGAGACCCAGTACTTC. This chain joins TRBV6-1 and TRBJ2-5, with TRBD1 identical over 7 bases. Germline lookup yields CDR1 MNHNS and CDR2 SASEGT. V shed 1 base and J 5 bases; nucleotides not matched to a gene: 4. The CDR3 runs 14 residues.

V is TRBV7-2 and J is TRBJ2-1, with D perhaps TRBD2 (6 bases). CDR3 length: 15 amino acids. Per the germline V gene, CDR1 is SGHTA and CDR2 is FQGNSA. V was shortened by 7 bases and J by 3 bases, with 16 bases between the two germline ends. CDR3 sequence: CASKLGGRRYNEQFF. As DNA, the CDR3 is TGTGCCAGCAAGCTTGGAGGGAGACGCTACAATGAGCAGTTCTTC.

The chain employs TRBV29-1 and TRBJ2-3; D is ambiguous. This CDR3 is built from 11 residues. V gave up 7 bases and J gave up 6 bases, with 11 bases separating them. CDR1 is SQVTM and CDR2 is ANQGSEA in the germline V gene. CDR3 sequence reads: CSAPVRDTQYF. The CDR3 region has the DNA TGCAGCGCCCCTGTCCGGGATACGCAGTATTTT.

A single count supports this clone. The chain recombines TRBV5-6 with TRBJ2-2, with D possibly being TRBD2 (7 bases). V shed 1 base and J shed 10 bases, with 14 bases lying between them. CDR3 size: 14 residues. Germline CDR1 reads SGHDT; CDR2 reads YYEEEE. The CDR3 coding sequence is TGTGCCAGCAGCTTGTGGGGGGGGGCCGTGGAGCTGTTTTTT. Translation gives CASSLWGGAVELFF.

The chain carries TRBV16 and TRBJ2-1, with D possibly being TRBD2 (6 bases). Per germline, CDR1 KGHSY and CDR2 FQNENV. The V end was cut by 0 bases, the J end by 0 bases, with 9 bases between. The CDR3 contains 16 residues. The CDR3 region has the DNA TGTGCCAGCAGCCAATCCGGGGGAGGCTCCTACAATGAGCAGTTCTTC. This gives the protein CASSQSGGGSYNEQFF.

J is TRBJ2-5 and V is TRBV5-4; 10 bases fit TRBD2. CDR1 SGHNT and CDR2 YYREEE come from the germline V gene (reference sequence). The CDR3 consists of 13 residues. The DNA for the CDR3 is TGTGCGATGCGAACTAGCGGGGTAGAGACCCAGTACTTC. Its translation: CAMRTSGVETQYF.

V usage is TRBV5-1 and J usage is TRBJ2-2; 8 bases are shared with TRBD1. CDR3 length: 14 amino acids. Germline V CDR1 and CDR2: SGHRS, YFSETQ. J gave up 7 bases and V 5 bases, and 7 bases lay outside the gene matches. CDR3 region: CASRVSGGNGELFF. CDR3 DNA sequence: TGCGCCAGCAGGGTTTCAGGGGGCAACGGGGAGCTGTTTTTT.

As concerns this clone: Other nucleotide sequences in the sample specify the same CDR3. The chain couples TRBV6-5 to TRBJ2-7; D possibly corresponds to TRBD2 (5 bases). The CDR3 is 12 amino acids. Germline CDR1 is MNHEY and CDR2 is SVGAGI. Trimming stripped 2 bases from V and 4 bases from J, with 6 bases between. CDR3 nucleotide sequence: TGTGCCAGCAGTTACGAGGGTTACGAGCAGTACTTC. Translated: CASSYEGYEQYF.

The rearrangement joins TRBV5-1 to TRBJ2-7; D might be TRBD1 (5 bases). From germline, CDR1 is SGHRS and CDR2 YFSETQ. CDR3 length: 17 residues. Between the trimmed V and J ends, which lost 3 bases and 2 bases, there was a span of 21 bases. CDR3 nucleotide sequence: TGCGCCAGCAGCTCCCGTTCTGCTGACAGTTTGACCTACGAGCAGTACTTC. Its protein product is CASSSRSADSLTYEQYF.

The genes are TRBV5-6 and TRBJ2-3; a possible D gene is TRBD1 (6 bases). The V gene lost 2 bases and the J gene lost 2 bases, with 18 bases spanning the gap. The CDR3 has 17 amino acids. Germline assignment: CDR1 SGHDT and CDR2 YYEEEE. In DNA, the CDR3 is TGTGCCAGCAGCTTAGAGAGCTCAGGGGCCCCCACAGATACGCAGTATTTT. Protein product: CASSLESSGAPTDTQYF.

This clone was seen a few times. This rearrangement joins TRBV5-1 to TRBJ1-1, with D maybe TRBD1 (6 bases). CDR1 SGHRS and CDR2 YFSETQ come from the germline V gene. The CDR3 consists of 15 residues. Deletions cut 0 bases from V and 5 bases from J, with 14 bases between. CDR3 loop: CASSLAQGMGTEAFF. The CDR3 DNA reads TGCGCCAGCAGCTTGGCTCAGGGGATGGGTACTGAAGCTTTCTTT.

The rearrangement uses TRBV7-8 and TRBJ1-4, with D maybe TRBD1 (6 bases). CDR3 length: 15 amino acids. V was clipped by 1 base and J by 4 bases, with 10 bases between them. Germline loops: CDR1 SGHVS, CDR2 FQNEAQ. CDR3 residues: CASSLDQGFNEKLFF. The CDR3 nucleotides read TGTGCCAGCAGCTTAGACCAGGGGTTTAATGAAAAACTGTTTTTT.

V usage is TRBV7-3 and J usage is TRBJ2-2, with TRBD2 matching over 7 bases. CDR3 length: 16 residues. Germline loops: CDR1 SGHTA, CDR2 FQGTGA. Germline trimming cut 7 bases from V and 4 bases from J; bases unmatched to any gene: 12. CDR3 coding DNA: TGTGCCAGCACCCCTATAGCGGGTCGGGGCACCGGGGAGCTGTTTTTT. It encodes CASTPIAGRGTGELFF.

V usage is TRBV5-1 and J usage is TRBJ2-7; TRBD1 agrees at 7 bases. Germline values: CDR1 SGHRS, CDR2 YFSETQ. This CDR3 contains 16 residues. V gave up 5 bases and J gave up 1 base; unmatched junction bases: 12. CDR3 coding DNA: TGCGCCAGCAGTTCCGTTACCAGGGGGATATCCTACGAGCAGTACTTC. The encoded protein is CASSSVTRGISYEQYF.

The V gene is TRBV11-2, the J gene TRBJ2-3; TRBD2 agrees at 8 bases. Germline V gene sequence: CDR1 SGHAT, CDR2 FQNNGV. Trimming took 1 base from V and 2 from J; bases not matched to a gene: 2. CDR3 size: 15 residues. The CDR3: CASSLVAGTTDTQYF. Here the CDR3 DNA reads TGTGCCAGCAGCTTAGTAGCGGGAACCACAGATACGCAGTATTTT.

This clone was picked up a small number of times. CDR3 in amino acids: CASKQGRYNEQFF. In nucleotides, the CDR3 is TGTGCCAGCAAGCAGGGGCGATACAATGAGCAGTTCTTC. V and J are TRBV5-6 and TRBJ2-1, with TRBD1 as a possible D gene (6 bases). V shed 6 bases and J shed 4 bases, with 11 bases lying between them. CDR1 is SGHDT and CDR2 is YYEEEE in the germline V gene. The CDR3 is 13 amino acids.

This clone was recorded once. The chain combines TRBV6-1 with TRBJ2-5, with D hard to call. CDR1 and CDR2 from the germline V gene are MNHNS and SASEGT. V was clipped by 3 bases and J by 4 bases, with 12 bases between them. The CDR3 covers 14 residues. CDR3 sequence reads: CASSETPVGETQYF. As DNA, the CDR3 is TGTGCCAGCAGTGAGACACCTGTGGGAGAGACCCAGTACTTC.

The V gene is TRBV28, the J gene TRBJ2-7, with 8 bases that match TRBD2. The V and J ends lost 4 bases and 7 bases, in that order; junction bases with no gene match: 6. From germline, CDR1 is MDHEN and CDR2 SYDVKM. The CDR3 has 13 amino acids. Here the CDR3 reads CASSWSSGAEQYF. The CDR3 nucleotides are TGTGCCAGCAGTTGGAGTAGCGGGGCTGAGCAGTACTTC.

This clone was picked up a small number of times. The genes are TRBV5-5 and TRBJ2-1, with 11 bases matching TRBD1. Trimming took 2 bases from V and 8 from J; bases not matched to a gene: 3. Germline CDR1 and CDR2: SGHKS and YYEKEE (reference sequence). The CDR3 is made up of 14 amino acids. CDR3 sequence reads: CASSLWTGGYEQFF. Here the CDR3 DNA reads TGTGCCAGCAGCTTATGGACAGGGGGCTATGAGCAGTTCTTC.